This TCR beta chain originates from a study of blood T cell repertoires in COVID-19. Study-level information: COVID-19 samples from acute and convalescent phases originated in the United States, Italy and Spain. Sources were T cells, B-cell-depleted T cells, or PBMCs; the material itself was cDNA or gDNA.

Unmatched junction bases numbered 9, after V lost 4 bases and J lost 3 bases. Germline V CDR1 and CDR2: SGDLS, YYNGEE. The CDR3 consists of 16 residues. Original methodology: Amplification of reference gene primers provided the estimated nucleated cell counts. The method was immunoSEQ multiplex PCR; TCRdb's version includes in-frame clones alone and lacks a portion of them. V, J and clone size derive from that table, while D and trimming were established from the DNA sequence. The sample lists 250,000 to 350,000 clones; 75% to 90% were seen once. The V and J genes are TRBV9 and TRBJ1-2, with 10 nucleotides matching TRBD1. The sequence was collected from a woman in her sixties with acute or convalescent COVID-19. The sample comprised peripheral blood. The CDR3 DNA follows: TGTGCCAGCAGCAGCCGGGACAGGGGTTCTTACTATGGCTACACCTTC. This translates into CASSSRDRGSYYGYTF. The variable domain in full, with the rest retrieved from reference TRBV9 and TRBJ1-2, is DSGVTQTPKHLITATGQRVTLRCSPRSGDLSVYWYQQSLDQGLQFLIQYYNGEERAKGNILERFSAQQFPDLHSELNLSSLELGDSALYFCASSSRDRGSYYGYTFGSGTRLTVV.